The entry below gives a single TCR beta chain sequence along with its context. What it binds is unknown. Libraries were prepared by immunoSEQ multiplex PCR; TCRdb keeps only in-frame clonotypes and omits some of them. The sample lists 780,000 or so clones, about two thirds occurring once. This record belongs to a study of shared clonotypes between healthy human individuals. Findings and caveats of the study: Several donors held approximately 5% of naive CD4 clonotypes in common.

Every one of the donors was a Caucasian adult that lived in Nashville, Tennessee. The CD4+ fraction was divided into a CD45RA+ naive subset and a CD45RA-negative memory subset. This TCR derives from a woman aged 25 to 39 in good health. The sequenced material came from memory CD4+ T cells sorted from blood. Regarding subset: CD45RA-negative fraction.

CDR3 loop: CAWIDRAYNSPLHF. CDR3 bases: TGTGCCTGGATAGACAGGGCATATAATTCACCCCTCCACTTT. The gene calls are TRBV30 and TRBJ1-6; 7 positions agree with TRBD1. V was clipped by 4 bases and J by 4 bases; unmatched bases: 4. Germline-derived CDR1 and CDR2 are GTSNPN and SVGIG (reference sequence). The CDR3 is 14 amino acids.